A selection of T cell receptor beta chains follows, all from one sample in a study of T cell changes during pregnancy in multiple sclerosis. The data were produced by immunoSEQ multiplex PCR, yet TCRdb's version contains in-frame clones alone and is incomplete. The sample lists 95,000 to 100,000 clones; about nine tenths were seen once. This specimen was peripheral blood, taken in the second trimester of pregnancy. The source is a female donor with multiple sclerosis, enrolled in a pregnancy study. CDR3s include the opening cysteine and the closing phenylalanine or tryptophan. A D gene is named only where the DNA matches it firmly. Expanded clones get a size class; other rows say once, few or many, or leave the size out.

once	16	NA	TRBV7-2	TRBJ2-1	TGTGCCAGCAGCTTAGCATCGGGAGTGGTTCGCAATGAGCAGTTCTTC	CASSLASGVVRNEQFF
NA	16	NA	TRBV15	TRBJ1-2	TGTGCCACCAGCAGAGACCGCCCGATAGGAGGCTATGGCTACACCTTC	CATSRDRPIGGYGYTF
few	12	NA	TRBV7-9	TRBJ1-1	TGTGCCAGCAGCGGTCAGGGTGGTGAAGCTTTCTTT	CASSGQGGEAFF
NA	17	TRBD2	TRBV4-2	TRBJ2-5	TGTGCCAGCAGCCGAAGACTAGCGGGAGGGCCGCAAGAGACCCAGTACTTC	CASSRRLAGGPQETQYF
NA	15	NA	TRBV27	TRBJ2-1	TGTGCCAGCAGCTTAGAATCCTTGAGGGACAATGAGCAGTTCTTC	CASSLESLRDNEQFF
NA	16	TRBD1	TRBV7-2	TRBJ1-2	TGTGCCAGCAGCTTAGATTTGGGCAGGGGGTGGGATGGCTACACCTTC	CASSLDLGRGWDGYTF
NA	13	TRBD1	TRBV29-1	TRBJ2-5	TGCAGCGTGCGCCAGGGGGCTGGGGAGACCCAGTACTTC	CSVRQGAGETQYF
once	19	TRBD2	TRBV9	TRBJ2-5	TGTGCCAGCAGCGACGGACTAGCGGGAGCCCGCCCATACCAAGAGACCCAGTACTTC	CASSDGLAGARPYQETQYF
NA	13	TRBD1	TRBV19	TRBJ2-5	TGTGCCAGTAAAAACAGGGGGCGAGAGACCCAGTACTTC	CASKNRGRETQYF
once	14	NA	TRBV7-9	TRBJ1-2	TGTGCCAGCAGCCCTATAGGAGCGGACTATGGCTACACCTTC	CASSPIGADYGYTF
NA	16	NA	TRBV7-8	TRBJ1-5	TGTGCCAGCAGGAGGGAGGGCGCCTATAGCAATCAGCCCCAGCATTTT	CASRREGAYSNQPQHF
NA	15	NA	TRBV7-8	TRBJ2-7	TGTGCCAGCAGCTTAGTTCTAGGTGGAACCTACGAGCAGTACTTC	CASSLVLGGTYEQYF
NA	14	NA	TRBV19	TRBJ2-5	TGTGCCAGTAGTTCCCGACTGCACCAAGAGACCCAGTACTTC	CASSSRLHQETQYF
NA	18	TRBD2	TRBV28	TRBJ2-3	TGTGCCAGCAGCCAAGGACTAGCGGGAGTCTCCGTAACAGATACGCAGTATTTT	CASSQGLAGVSVTDTQYF
NA	16	TRBD2	TRBV28	TRBJ2-5	TGTGCCAGCAGACATTGGACTAGCGGGAGTCAAGAGACCCAGTACTTC	CASRHWTSGSQETQYF
NA	13	NA	TRBV19	TRBJ1-1	TGTGCCAGTTATAGAACAGGGAACACTGAAGCTTTCTTT	CASYRTGNTEAFF
NA	11	NA	TRBV5-1	TRBJ2-3	TGCGCCAGCAGAACTACAGATACGCAGTATTTT	CASRTTDTQYF
few	15	TRBD2	TRBV6-4	TRBJ2-1	TGTGCCAGCAGTCCAACTAGCGGGGGGCGGGATGAGCAGTTCTTC	CASSPTSGGRDEQFF
once	15	TRBD2	TRBV15	TRBJ2-5	TGTGCCACCAGCAGGGGTCTAGCGGGAGAAGAGACCCAGTACTTC	CATSRGLAGEETQYF
NA	16	NA	TRBV7-9	TRBJ1-2	TGTGCCAGCAGCTTAACGCCGACAGCAAATTCCTATGGCTACACCTTC	CASSLTPTANSYGYTF
once	15	TRBD1	TRBV5-6	TRBJ1-5	TGTGCCAGCAGCTTGATAGGGGGCGAAAATCAGCCCCAGCATTTT	CASSLIGGENQPQHF
few	12	NA	TRBV28	TRBJ1-1	TGTGCCAGCAGACGAGAGGACACTGAAGCTTTCTTT	CASRREDTEAFF